Listed here is a single TCR beta chain. Its antigen remains unknown. This sample's time point: week 35, safety follow-up. In every dose of vaccine, 300 ug of mutant IDH1 20-mer peptide was given alongside topical imiquimod. This specimen comes from a study of a mutant IDH1 vaccine in newly diagnosed glioma. About the research overall: Initiation of the vaccine course occurred 4-6 weeks after radiotherapy alone, or alongside temozolomide cycles. V12 fell at week 35 and V13, the study end, at week 47. It was radiotherapy, temozolomide, or both that patients received previously, with most receiving both. Study outcomes and limitations: Pseudoprogression seemed unrelated to changes in top peripheral T cell clonotypes.

Clones were sequenced by immunoSEQ multiplex PCR, and TCRdb holds only the in-frame ones, with some missing. The top ten hold 5% to 7% of the sample, which has some 58,000 clones, approximately 80% seen once. The TCR was taken from a man aged 35-49 years with glioma. Specimen: PBMCs, collected from a glioma patient whose treatment included an IDH1 peptide vaccine.

This CDR3 reads CASSLRQGWSEAFF. CDR3 bases: TGTGCCAGTAGTCTCAGACAGGGATGGTCTGAAGCTTTCTTT. The chain employs TRBV19 and TRBJ1-1; the match to TRBD1 covers 7 bases. The V gene's germline CDR1 is LNHDA and CDR2 SQIVND (reference sequence). Trimming cost V 5 bases and J 6 bases; bases outside gene matches: 9. The CDR3 covers 14 residues.